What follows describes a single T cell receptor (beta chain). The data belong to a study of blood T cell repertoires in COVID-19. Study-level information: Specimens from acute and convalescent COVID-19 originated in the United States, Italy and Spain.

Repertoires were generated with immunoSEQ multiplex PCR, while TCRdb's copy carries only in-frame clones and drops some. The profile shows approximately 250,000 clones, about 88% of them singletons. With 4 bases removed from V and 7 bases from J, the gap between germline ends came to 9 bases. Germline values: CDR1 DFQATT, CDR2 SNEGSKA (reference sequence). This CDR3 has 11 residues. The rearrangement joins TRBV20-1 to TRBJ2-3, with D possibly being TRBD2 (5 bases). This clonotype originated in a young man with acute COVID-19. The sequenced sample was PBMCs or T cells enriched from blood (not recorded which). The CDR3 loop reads CSAIPGNTQYF. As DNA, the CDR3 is TGCAGTGCTATCCCGGGAAATACGCAGTATTTT.